The T cell receptor beta chain described here comes from a study of shared clonotypes between healthy human individuals (dated by TCRdb to the early 2020s). For the wider study: The cohort included three men and a couple of women between 18 and 49 years of age. The study deeply sequenced blood TCR repertoires of five healthy adults to estimate repertoire size and the extent of clonotype sharing between individuals. Leukapheresis yielded between about 0.94 and 8.9 billion PBMCs per donor. For each donor, CD4 naive and CD4 memory were each given three plates, CD8 naive was given two plates, and CD8 memory was given one plate. Libraries were prepared and TCR repertoires were sequenced by different laboratories using diverse techniques, in order to increase sequencing depth and limit assay-specific biases.

V loses 7 bases at its end and J loses 6 bases; junction bases beyond the gene matches: 6. From the cysteine up to the phenylalanine, the CDR3 has a length of 15 residues. Left in the record is the CDR3 DNA by itself, 45 bases read in frame from the first base. CDR1 is given as SEHNR and CDR2 as FQNEAQ, both from the germline V gene (reference sequence). The donors were healthy, HIV-negative adults with no recently reported acute infections or vaccinations. Every donor was a Caucasian adult living in Nashville, Tennessee, USA. CD4+ T cells were enriched through magnetic negative selection, after which naive cells were positively selected on CD45RA and the remaining negative fraction served as the memory subset. Blood was collected by leukapheresis, and PBMCs were isolated by Ficoll-Histopaque density gradient centrifugation and then cryopreserved in liquid nitrogen vapor phase. Purity and quantity of every magnetically sorted T cell population were checked by analytical flow cytometry. Each sorted fraction had its genomic DNA isolated and then quantified by UV absorbance on a Nanodrop 2000c.

On this clone: Its antigen specificity is not known. Per-nucleotide qualities are absent, and no much larger clonotype sits a single base away.

The paper as a whole reports these results and caveats: Because the study included a small number of donors, the genetic and exposure-history diversity represented was limited. About 5% of naive CD4, 3% to 3.5% of naive CD8, roughly 2.4% of memory CD4, and more than 0.35% of memory CD8 clonotypes were shared across a few donors. Pairwise subsampling indicated that sequencing depth was expected to affect the degree of clonotype sharing among donors. Sampling was restricted to blood, and TCR repertoires in tissues likely differ from the TCR repertoires found in blood. Rarefaction of sorted-subset datasets indicated incomplete sequencing despite the large sequencing depth. Higher generation probabilities were observed for clonotypes shared by all four sorted-subset donors than for non-shared clonotypes. Naive subsets generally had larger estimated clonotype richness than memory subsets.

TCR CDR3 regions were amplified from genomic DNA by multiplex PCR using the deep immunoSEQ assay. Genomic DNA extracted from each cell subset was distributed evenly over all wells of several immunoSEQ 96-well plates, and each plate served as one replicate. For sorted subsets, each replicate PCR was loaded with approximately 190 ng genomic DNA, equivalent to approximately 27,000 T cell genomes. Purified libraries were measured with a Qubit 3.0 fluorometer, size-checked on a Bioanalyzer 2100, and measured again with the KAPA Library Quantification kit. Every immunoSEQ 96-well plate was sequenced on a separate single-read 150-cycle Illumina NextSeq 550 flow cell. In the original analysis: Because only junctional sequences without quality scores were contained in the immunoSEQ output, filtering matching that applied to full-length reads could not be performed. To assign V/J genes and CDR3, sequences were annotated against IMGT germline references using PyIR, a Python wrapper for IgBLAST v1.9. Reads with weak V/J assignments (E-value above 1e-6), missing CDR3, stop codons, out-of-frame junctions, or ambiguous translated residues were removed. V3J clonotypes were defined as sequences sharing an identical inferred V gene, J gene, and CDR3 amino acid sequence. To compute the percentage overlap between repertoires, the number of shared unique clonotypes was divided by the size of the smaller repertoire. RTK rarefaction, the Chao1 estimator, and Recon v2.1 estimates of unobserved clonotypes were used to assess repertoire richness. Generation probabilities for all TCRbeta clonotypes obtained by the gDNA method from a handful of donors were computed using OLGA. TCRdb mirrors the immuneACCESS table, restricted to in-frame sequences. Some clones are absent from its copies; in checked studies, under half trace to an unresolved V gene, and the reason for the others is unknown. Clonal size and the V and J genes are those of that table, whereas D and trimming came from the DNA. This sample holds 2 million to 2.5 million clones; 90% to 95% were observed only once. The ten biggest clones cover 0.1% to 0.15% of the sample.

This receptor was obtained from a man between 18 and 35 years old in good health. The sequenced sample was naive CD4+ T cells sorted from blood. The label giving this sample's cell subset or site can be read as: CD45RA+ positively selected. Recombination connected TRBV7-9 to TRBJ1-6; a stretch of 10 junction bases matches TRBD1. The nucleotides read TGTGCCAGCATAGACAGGGGGCATCGTAATTCACCCCTCCACTTT. It codes for CASIDRGHRNSPLHF. Beyond the CDR3, the reference TRBV7-9 and TRBJ1-6 genes provide the residues; the full variable domain reads: DTGVSQNPRHKITKRGQNVTFRCDPISEHNRLYWYRQTLGQGPEFLTYFQNEAQLEKSRLLSDRFSAERPKGSFSTLEIQRTEQGDSAMYLCASIDRGHRNSPLHFGNGTRLTVT.